The clone carrying this T cell receptor (beta chain) was observed once. It was with random hexamers that roughly 0.45 to 1 ug RNA was reverse transcribed. TCRdb reprocessed the immunoSEQ multiplex PCR reads with MiXCR, giving one entry per CDR3 protein. The sample holds over 95,000 distinct CDR3 sequences, 80% to 95% seen once. The T cells that were sequenced for TCR beta were CD8+ and CD4+ cells from blood. TEMRA cells were FACS-enriched, unlike CD8+ and CD4+ T cells, which were negatively isolated. These data originate in a study of CD8 T cells in Susac syndrome. The CDR3 has 22 amino acids. J lost 1 base, V lost 7 bases, and 28 bases had no gene match.

This TCR was sampled from a human donor in good health. The genes are TRBV12-3 or TRBV12-4 and TRBJ2-1; 7 bases are a match to TRBD2. Sequences were obtained from CD4+ T cells from PBMCs. In DNA form, the CDR3 reads TGTGCCAGCACTTCCCCCTGGTTTCTAGGAGGGAGGGCCGAAAAGTCCTACAATGAGCAGTTCTTC. As protein: CASTSPWFLGGRAEKSYNEQFF.